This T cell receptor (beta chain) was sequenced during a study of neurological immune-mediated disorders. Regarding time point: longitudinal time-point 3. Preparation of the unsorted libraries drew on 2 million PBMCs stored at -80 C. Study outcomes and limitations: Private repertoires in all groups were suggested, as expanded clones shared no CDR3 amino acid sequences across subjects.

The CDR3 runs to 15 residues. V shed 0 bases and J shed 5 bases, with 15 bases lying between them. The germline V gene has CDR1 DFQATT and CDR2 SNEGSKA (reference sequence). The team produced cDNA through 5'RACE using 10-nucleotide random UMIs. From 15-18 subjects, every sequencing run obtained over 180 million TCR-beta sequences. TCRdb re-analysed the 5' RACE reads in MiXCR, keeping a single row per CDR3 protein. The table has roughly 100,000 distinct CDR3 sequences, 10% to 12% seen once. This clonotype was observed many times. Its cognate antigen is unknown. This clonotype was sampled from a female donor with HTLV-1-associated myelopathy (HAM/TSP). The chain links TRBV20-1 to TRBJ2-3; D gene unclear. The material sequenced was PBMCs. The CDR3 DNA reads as TGCAGTGCTAGAGATCCCCGGACCGGCGGAGATACGCAGTATTTT. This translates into CSARDPRTGGDTQYF.